This T cell receptor beta chain was recovered during a study of T-cell reconstitution after alpha-beta-depleted transplantation in children. Study-wide results and limits: Several hundred rapidly expanded clones from non-depleted graft cells reportedly supplied alpha-beta T cells about two months post-transplant. Some patients' high day-60 TCRbeta diversity was traced to surviving recipient T cells and thymic progenitors. T-cell counts and diversity at one year following transplant were attributed mainly to newly produced T cells.

This clonotype was seen a handful of times. No antigen is known for it. Unique molecular identifiers tagged the TCRbeta library. TCRdb called the PCR reads again in MiXCR, with one record for every CDR3 protein. The sample includes hundreds of thousands of distinct CDR3 sequences, approximately 12% seen only once; the top ten take approximately 2.1%. The CDR3 spans 20 residues. Germline V gene sequence: CDR1 LGHNA, CDR2 YNFKEQ. Trimming cost V 0 bases and J 0 bases; bases outside gene matches: 11. The chain carries TRBV4-2 and TRBJ2-1; 10 bases agree with TRBD2. This TCR derives from a male patient younger than 18 who had a stem cell transplant for acute myeloid leukemia, so the T cells may come from the graft donor. Sequences were derived from PBMCs, mostly from graft donor cells, sampled 360 days after TCRalphabeta/CD19-depleted stem cell transplant. DNA for the CDR3: TGTGCCAGCAGCCAAGACCCAACTAGCGGGACCTTAAGCTCCTACAATGAGCAGTTCTTC. Amino acids: CASSQDPTSGTLSSYNEQFF.